This TCR beta chain was retrieved from a study of OX40 agonist ivuxolimab in advanced cancers. Exclusion applied to patients with autoimmune disease history or systemic immunosuppression. Trimming removed 6 bases from V and 3 bases from J; junction bases left unmatched: 11. In germline, CDR1 is ENHRY, CDR2 SYGVKD. The CDR3 sequence is 18 residues long. TCRdb's table, derived via immunoSEQ multiplex PCR, lists solely in-frame clones and lacks some. The sample contains 60,000 to 70,000 clones, 75% to 90% of which appear only once. Turning to this clone: The antigen is not known.

Study observations and caveats: Partial responders treated at 0.1-3.0 mg/kg exhibited clonal expansion among the lowest measured. On average, CD8+ T cells showed a greater number of expanded clones than CD4+.

The chain links TRBV10-3 to TRBJ2-1; 13 positions agree with TRBD2. Specimen: CD4+ or CD8+ T cells sorted from blood, collected in a trial of the OX40 agonist ivuxolimab. The sequence derives from an adult with an advanced solid tumor such as melanoma, head and neck, liver or kidney cancer. CDR3 sequence: CAIRGSDGLAGDYNEQFF. DNA for the CDR3: TGTGCCATCAGGGGGAGCGACGGACTAGCGGGGGACTACAATGAGCAGTTCTTC.